This T cell receptor (beta chain) was observed in a study of blood T cell repertoires in COVID-19. Overall study context: Samples of COVID-19 (acute and convalescent) were obtained from the United States, Italy and Spain.

The V gene's germline CDR1 is SGHRS and CDR2 YFSETQ. V lost 5 bases and J 2 bases, leaving 16 bases between the germline ends. The CDR3 covers 15 residues. The method was immunoSEQ multiplex PCR; TCRdb's version includes in-frame clones alone and lacks a portion of them. The sample lists more than 150,000 clones, around 84% seen once, with roughly 8% in the top ten. Those who participated ranged in age from roughly 18 to 100 years and resided in around 22 US areas. Recovery among Cohort 3 donors was established by two negative PCRs, clearance, or symptom resolution. The sequenced sample was PBMCs or T cells enriched from blood (not recorded which). The chain links TRBV5-1 to TRBJ1-2, with a weak D call TRBD1 (5 bases). This TCR was sampled from a woman between 45 and 60 years old who had recovered from COVID-19. CDR3 in DNA: TGCGCCAGCAGACCCTTACTCGGGGGGAACTATGGCTACACCTTC. Translated, it gives CASRPLLGGNYGYTF.